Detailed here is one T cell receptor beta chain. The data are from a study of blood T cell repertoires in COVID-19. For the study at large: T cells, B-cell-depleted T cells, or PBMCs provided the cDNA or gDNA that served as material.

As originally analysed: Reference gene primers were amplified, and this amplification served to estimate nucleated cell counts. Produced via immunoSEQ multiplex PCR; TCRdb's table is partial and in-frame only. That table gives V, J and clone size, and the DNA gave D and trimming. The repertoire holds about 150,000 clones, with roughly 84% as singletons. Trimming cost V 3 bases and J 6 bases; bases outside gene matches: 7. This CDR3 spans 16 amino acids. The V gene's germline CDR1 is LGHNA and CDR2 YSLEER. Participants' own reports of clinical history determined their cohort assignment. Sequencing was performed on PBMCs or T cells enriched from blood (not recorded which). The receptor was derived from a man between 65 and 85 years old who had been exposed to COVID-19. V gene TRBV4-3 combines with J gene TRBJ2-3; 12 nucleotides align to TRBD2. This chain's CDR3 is CASSQASGGVPDTQYF. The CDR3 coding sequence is TGCGCCAGCAGCCAGGCTAGCGGGGGGGTCCCGGATACGCAGTATTTT.